What follows is one TCR beta chain and its context. No cognate antigen has been identified for it. Per-base quality was not reported, and no clone a single base away is much larger than it. This entry belongs to a study of blood T cell repertoires in COVID-19 (TCRdb year 2020). Notes on the research overall: Samples from collaborators originated in the United States, Italy and Spain and spanned both the acute and convalescent phases of COVID-19. The prospective study material was composed of cDNA or gDNA derived from T cells, B-cell-depleted T cells, or PBMCs. Deeply sampled blood TCRbeta repertoires from subjects exposed to, actively infected with, or recovered from COVID-19 were included in the dataset. The repertoires were released in a freely available public database meant as a resource for research on the immune response to SARS-CoV-2. The samples were drawn from two sources: the first 160 participants of the ongoing ImmuneRACE study, and 950 to 1,500 subjects contributed by 6 global collaborators. A de-identified subject ID, COVID-19 status, age in years and sex were almost always included in the sample metadata. Where available, HLA class I and class II types were obtained from metadata supplied by the sample provider rather than from assay-based typing.

From its cysteine to its phenylalanine, the CDR3 spans 13 amino acids. The DNA shown is the 39-base CDR3, in frame from base 1. The V end loses 1 base and the J end loses 8 bases, and a stretch of 12 bases separates them. From a lookup of the germline V gene, CDR1 and CDR2 are SGHRS and YFSETQ. What the work shows at the level of the full study, not this receptor alone: The amount of clinical and demographic metadata varied by source and participant and was provided uncurated.

Participants in the prospective study were aged 18 to 89 years, lived in more than 20 United States geographic areas, and enrolled through a virtual design. In the prospective study, cohorts were assigned on the basis of participant-reported clinical history obtained from a screening survey and a study questionnaire. Recovered participants in ImmuneRACE Cohort 3 were defined by two consecutive negative NP/OP PCR tests, clearance by a healthcare professional, or resolution of symptoms. In the prospective study, whole blood, serum and a nasopharyngeal or oropharyngeal swab were collected from each participant by mobile phlebotomists. Additional blood draws and questionnaires over an approximately two-month period could optionally be provided by prospective study participants. Prospective study blood samples were shipped either frozen or at room temperature before DNA extraction. TCRbeta CDR3 regions were amplified from genomic DNA using the immunoSEQ Assay, a bias-controlled multiplex PCR. As for the original processing: The number of nucleated cells in each sample was estimated from the amplification of reference gene primers within the assay. To quantify the absolute abundance of each unique TCRbeta CDR3 rearrangement, sequence reads were collapsed and filtered. Productive Simpson clonality was computed per sample as the square root of Simpson's diversity index over productive rearrangements. Drawn from immuneACCESS, this table holds only the in-frame rearrangements with V and J called that TCRdb kept. Clones are partly lost; checked studies trace under half to an unresolved V gene and leave the rest unexplained. Clone size and V and J calls were adopted from that table, with D and trimming inferred from the DNA. This sample holds under 350,000 clones; 90% were observed only once. The top ten constitute around 2.6% of the sample.

The TCR originated in a man aged 55 to 69 who had recovered from COVID-19. The source material was PBMCs or T cells enriched from blood (not recorded which). The chain is assembled from TRBV5-1 and TRBJ1-2; a tentative D call is TRBD1 (5 bases match). The DNA sequence is TGCGCCAGCAGCTTGTCCACAGGTGTAGGCTACACCTTC. Its protein reads: CASSLSTGVGYTF.